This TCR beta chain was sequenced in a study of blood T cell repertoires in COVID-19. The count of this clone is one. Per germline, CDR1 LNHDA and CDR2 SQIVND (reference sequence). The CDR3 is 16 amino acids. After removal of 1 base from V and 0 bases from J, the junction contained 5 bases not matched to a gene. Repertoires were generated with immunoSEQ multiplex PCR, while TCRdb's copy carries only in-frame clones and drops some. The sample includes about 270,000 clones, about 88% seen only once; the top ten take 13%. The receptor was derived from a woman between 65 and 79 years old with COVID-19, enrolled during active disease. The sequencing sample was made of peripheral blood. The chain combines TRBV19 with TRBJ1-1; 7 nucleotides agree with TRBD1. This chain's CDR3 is CASSIGQGKVNTEAFF. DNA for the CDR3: TGTGCCAGTAGTATAGGACAGGGTAAAGTGAACACTGAAGCTTTCTTT.